This TCR beta chain is drawn from a study of cytomegalovirus exposure and HLA in healthy donors. Study information: Falling in the Caucasian-associated ancestry cluster were roughly 86% of under 500 genotyped donors. Study-level findings and limits: Common viral pathogens (according to a later analysis) appeared linked to several of the most significant clusters. Cytomegalovirus-associated TCR beta chains were listed, numbering some 150. Earlier results showed most TCR beta V segments being productive about 87% or about 30% of the time.

The CDR3 totals 15 residues. CDR1 and CDR2 from the germline V gene are LGHNA and YNFKEQ. The V gene lost 0 bases and the J gene lost 7 bases, with 13 bases spanning the gap. Both 60 Vbeta primers and 13 Jbeta primers went into the PCR. This table comes from immunoSEQ multiplex PCR, and its TCRdb copy is limited to in-frame clones, with some not included. The profile covers about 36,000 clones, with more than 50% appearing a single time and 6.2% taken by the ten largest. A few counts support this clone. Its antigen is still unknown. The sequence was collected from a woman in her thirties or forties in good health and CMV-seropositive. Sequenced: PBMCs. The chain couples TRBV4-2 to TRBJ1-5; D remains unclear. This CDR3 reads CASSQDLEGTQPQHF. The CDR3 bases are TGTGCCAGCAGCCAAGATCTAGAGGGCACCCAGCCCCAGCATTTT.